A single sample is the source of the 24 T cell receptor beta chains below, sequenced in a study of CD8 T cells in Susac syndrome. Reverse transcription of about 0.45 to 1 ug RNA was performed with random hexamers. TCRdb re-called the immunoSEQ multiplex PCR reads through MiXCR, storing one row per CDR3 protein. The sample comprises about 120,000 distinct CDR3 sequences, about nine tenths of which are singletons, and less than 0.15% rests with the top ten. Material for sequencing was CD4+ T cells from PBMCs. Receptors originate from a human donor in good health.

CDR3 in amino acids: CASSSPRARNTGELFF. The CDR3 nucleotides are TGTGCCAGCAGTTCCCCACGGGCCAGAAACACCGGGGAGCTGTTTTTT. The chain uses TRBV6-6 and TRBJ2-2; no firm D call. The CDR3 has 16 amino acids. CDR1 MNHNY and CDR2 SVGAGI come from the germline V gene (reference sequence). V gave up 4 bases and J gave up 2 bases, with 14 bases separating them.

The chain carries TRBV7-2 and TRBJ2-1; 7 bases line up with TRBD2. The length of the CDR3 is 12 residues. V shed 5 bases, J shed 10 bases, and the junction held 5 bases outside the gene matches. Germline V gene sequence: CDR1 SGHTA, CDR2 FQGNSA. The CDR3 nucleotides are TGTGCCAGCAGCGCTCCCGGGGGGGAGCAGTTCTTC. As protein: CASSAPGGEQFF.

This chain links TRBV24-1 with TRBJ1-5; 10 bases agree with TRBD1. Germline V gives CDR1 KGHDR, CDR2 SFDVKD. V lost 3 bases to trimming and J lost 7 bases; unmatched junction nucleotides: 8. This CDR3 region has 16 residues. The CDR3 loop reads CATSDGDRGSTQPQHF. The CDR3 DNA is TGTGCCACCAGTGATGGGGACAGGGGATCAACACAGCCCCAGCATTTT.

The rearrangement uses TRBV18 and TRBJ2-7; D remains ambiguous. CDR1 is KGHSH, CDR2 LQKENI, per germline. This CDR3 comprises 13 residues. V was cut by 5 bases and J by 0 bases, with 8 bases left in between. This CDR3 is CASSRASSYEQYF. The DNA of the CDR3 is TGTGCCAGCTCAAGGGCGAGCTCCTACGAGCAGTACTTC.

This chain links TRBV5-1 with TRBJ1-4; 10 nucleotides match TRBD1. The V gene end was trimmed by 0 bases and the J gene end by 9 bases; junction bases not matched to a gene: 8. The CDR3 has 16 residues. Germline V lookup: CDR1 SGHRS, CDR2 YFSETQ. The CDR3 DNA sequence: TGCGCCAGCAGCTTGGCCCGGGGGACAGGGGTTCAAAAACTGTTTTTT. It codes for CASSLARGTGVQKLFF.

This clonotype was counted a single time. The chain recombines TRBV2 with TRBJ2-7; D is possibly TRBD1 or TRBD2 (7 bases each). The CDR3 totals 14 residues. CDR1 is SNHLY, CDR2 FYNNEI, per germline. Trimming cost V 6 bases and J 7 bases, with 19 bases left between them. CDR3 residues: CASSGGTARGEQYF. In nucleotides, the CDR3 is TGTGCCAGCAGCGGGGGGACAGCACGGGGAGAGCAGTACTTC.

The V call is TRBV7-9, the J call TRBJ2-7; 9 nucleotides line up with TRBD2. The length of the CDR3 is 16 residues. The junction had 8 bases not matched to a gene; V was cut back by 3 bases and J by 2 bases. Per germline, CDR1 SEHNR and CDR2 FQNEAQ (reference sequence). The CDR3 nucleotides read TGTGCCAGCAGCTTGCTAGCGGGGCACCTGACCTACGAGCAGTACTTC. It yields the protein CASSLLAGHLTYEQYF.

DNA of the CDR3: TGTGCCAGCAAAGGGGTGAGCACTGAAGCTTTCTTT. Translation: CASKGVSTEAFF. This chain uses TRBV12-3 or TRBV12-4 with TRBJ1-1; a possible D gene is TRBD1 (5 bases). The CDR3 has 12 amino acids. The V gene lost 7 bases and the J gene lost 4 bases, with 10 bases spanning the gap.

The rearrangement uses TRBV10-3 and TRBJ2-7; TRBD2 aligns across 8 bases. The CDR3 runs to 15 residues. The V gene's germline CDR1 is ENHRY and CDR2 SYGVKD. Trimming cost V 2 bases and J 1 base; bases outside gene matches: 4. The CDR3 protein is CAISEGVAGSYEQYF. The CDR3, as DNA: TGTGCCATCAGTGAGGGGGTAGCGGGATCCTACGAGCAGTACTTC.

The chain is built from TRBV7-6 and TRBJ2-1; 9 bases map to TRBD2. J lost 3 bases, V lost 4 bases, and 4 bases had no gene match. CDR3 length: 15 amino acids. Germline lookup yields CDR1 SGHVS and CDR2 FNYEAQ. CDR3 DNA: TGTGCCAGCAGCTCGGGACTAGCCGGCTACAATGAGCAGTTCTTC. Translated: CASSSGLAGYNEQFF.

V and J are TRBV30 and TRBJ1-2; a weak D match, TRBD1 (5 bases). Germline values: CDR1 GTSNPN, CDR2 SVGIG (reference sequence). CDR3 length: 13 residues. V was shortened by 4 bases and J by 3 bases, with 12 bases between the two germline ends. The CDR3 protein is CAWISPGDYGYTF. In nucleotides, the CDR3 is TGTGCCTGGATCTCCCCGGGGGACTATGGCTACACCTTC.

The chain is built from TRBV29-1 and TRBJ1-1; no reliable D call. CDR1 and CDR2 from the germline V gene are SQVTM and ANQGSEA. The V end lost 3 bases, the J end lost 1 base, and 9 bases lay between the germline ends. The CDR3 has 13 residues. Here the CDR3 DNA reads TGCAGCGTTGATATCCCAGGGAACACTGAAGCTTTCTTT. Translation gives CSVDIPGNTEAFF.

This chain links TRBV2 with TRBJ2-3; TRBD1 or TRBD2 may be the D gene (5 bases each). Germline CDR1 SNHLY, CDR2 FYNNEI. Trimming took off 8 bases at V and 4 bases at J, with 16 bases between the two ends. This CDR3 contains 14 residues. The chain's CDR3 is CASATGHPPDTQYF. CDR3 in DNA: TGTGCCAGCGCCACGGGGCACCCGCCAGATACGCAGTATTTT.

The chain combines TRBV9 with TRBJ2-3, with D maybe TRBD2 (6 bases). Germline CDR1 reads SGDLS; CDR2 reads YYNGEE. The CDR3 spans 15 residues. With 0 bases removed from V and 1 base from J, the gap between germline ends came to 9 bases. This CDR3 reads CASSVALARTDTQYF. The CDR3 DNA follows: TGTGCCAGCAGCGTAGCACTAGCTCGCACAGATACGCAGTATTTT. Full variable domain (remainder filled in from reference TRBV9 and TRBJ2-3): DSGVTQTPKHLITATGQRVTLRCSPRSGDLSVYWYQQSLDQGLQFLIQYYNGEERAKGNILERFSAQQFPDLHSELNLSSLELGDSALYFCASSVALARTDTQYFGPGTRLTVL.

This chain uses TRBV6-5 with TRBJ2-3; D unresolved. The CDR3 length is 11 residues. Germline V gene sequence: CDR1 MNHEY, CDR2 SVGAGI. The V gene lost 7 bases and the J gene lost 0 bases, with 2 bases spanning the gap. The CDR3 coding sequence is TGTGCCAGCAAGAGCACAGATACGCAGTATTTT. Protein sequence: CASKSTDTQYF.

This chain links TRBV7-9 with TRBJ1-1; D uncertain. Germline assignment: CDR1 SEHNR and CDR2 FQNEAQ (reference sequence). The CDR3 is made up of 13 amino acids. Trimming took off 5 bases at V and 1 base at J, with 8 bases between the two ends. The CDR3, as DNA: TGTGCCAGCAGCGACTCAGGGAACACTGAAGCTTTCTTT. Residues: CASSDSGNTEAFF.

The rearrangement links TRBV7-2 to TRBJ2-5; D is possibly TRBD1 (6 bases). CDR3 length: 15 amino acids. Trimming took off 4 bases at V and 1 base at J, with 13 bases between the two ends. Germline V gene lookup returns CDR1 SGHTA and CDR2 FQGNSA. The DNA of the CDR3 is TGTGCCAGCAGCTATCAGACAGGAGTCCAAGAGACCCAGTACTTC. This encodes CASSYQTGVQETQYF.

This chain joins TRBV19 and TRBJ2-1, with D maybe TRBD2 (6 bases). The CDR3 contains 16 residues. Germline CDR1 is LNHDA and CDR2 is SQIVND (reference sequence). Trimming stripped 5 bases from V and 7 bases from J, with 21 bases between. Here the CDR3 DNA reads TGTGCCAGTAGTGTAAATAGCGGTCGAGGACGGAATGAGCAGTTCTTC. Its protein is CASSVNSGRGRNEQFF.

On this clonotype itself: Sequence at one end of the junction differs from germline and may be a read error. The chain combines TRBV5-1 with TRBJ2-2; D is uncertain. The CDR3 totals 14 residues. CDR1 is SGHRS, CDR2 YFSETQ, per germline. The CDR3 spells CASSLAGVTRELFF. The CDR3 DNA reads TGCGCCAGCAGCTTGGCTGGGGTCACCCGGGAGCTGTTTTTT.

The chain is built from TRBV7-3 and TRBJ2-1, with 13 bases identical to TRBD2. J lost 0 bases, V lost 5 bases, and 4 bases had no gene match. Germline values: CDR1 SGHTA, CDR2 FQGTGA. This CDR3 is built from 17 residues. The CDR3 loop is CASSRTSGSISYNEQFF. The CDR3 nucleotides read TGTGCCAGCAGCCGGACTAGCGGGAGCATCTCCTACAATGAGCAGTTCTTC.

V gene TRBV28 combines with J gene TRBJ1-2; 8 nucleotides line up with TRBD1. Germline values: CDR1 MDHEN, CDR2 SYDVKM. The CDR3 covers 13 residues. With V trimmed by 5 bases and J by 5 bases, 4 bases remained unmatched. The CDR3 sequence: CASSPRGQYGYTF. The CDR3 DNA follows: TGTGCCAGCAGTCCCAGGGGGCAATATGGCTACACCTTC.

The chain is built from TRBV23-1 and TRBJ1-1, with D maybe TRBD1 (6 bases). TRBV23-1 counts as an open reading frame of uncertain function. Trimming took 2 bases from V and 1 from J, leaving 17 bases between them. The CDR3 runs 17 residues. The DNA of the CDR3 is TGCGCCAGCAGTCAAACCAGAGGGGGAGGAGGGAACACTGAAGCTTTCTTT. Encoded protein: CASSQTRGGGGNTEAFF.

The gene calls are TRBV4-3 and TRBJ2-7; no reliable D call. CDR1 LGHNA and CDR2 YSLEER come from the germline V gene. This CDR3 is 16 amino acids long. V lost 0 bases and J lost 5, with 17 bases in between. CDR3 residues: CASSQEIVPGFDEQYF. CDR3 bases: TGCGCCAGCAGCCAAGAGATAGTTCCAGGCTTCGACGAGCAGTACTTC.

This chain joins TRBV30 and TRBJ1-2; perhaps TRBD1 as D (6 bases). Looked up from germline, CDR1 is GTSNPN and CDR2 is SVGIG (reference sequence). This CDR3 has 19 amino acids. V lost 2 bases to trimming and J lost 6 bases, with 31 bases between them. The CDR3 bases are TGTGCCTGGAGTCTGGACAGTGGGGGGCCGAGTACCAGCCGCCATGGCTACACCTTC. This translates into CAWSLDSGGPSTSRHGYTF.